A single sample is the source of the 17 T cell receptor beta chains below, sequenced in a study of OX40 agonist ivuxolimab in advanced cancers. Repertoires were generated with immunoSEQ multiplex PCR, while TCRdb's copy carries only in-frame clones and drops some. The table records 40,000 to 45,000 clones, about 86% of them present only once. The source was CD4+ or CD8+ T cells sorted from blood, collected in a trial of the OX40 agonist ivuxolimab. The source of these receptors is an adult with an advanced solid tumor such as melanoma, head and neck, liver or kidney cancer.

The chain couples TRBV28 to TRBJ2-1; TRBD2 aligns across 15 bases. V shed 11 bases, J shed 8 bases, and the junction held 19 bases outside the gene matches. Per the germline V gene, CDR1 is MDHEN and CDR2 is SYDVKM. This CDR3 contains 18 residues. CDR3 loop: CAAKLGLAGGPYVDEQFF. DNA for the CDR3: TGTGCCGCAAAACTAGGACTAGCGGGAGGGCCATATGTGGATGAGCAGTTCTTC.

This clone was found once. The chain recombines TRBV27 with TRBJ1-2; 7 bases align to TRBD1. The CDR3 is made up of 16 amino acids. With 2 bases clipped from V and 4 bases from J, the junction kept 10 bases outside the gene matches. Germline CDR1 MNHEY, CDR2 SMNVEV (reference sequence). For the CDR3, the DNA is TGTGCCAGCAGTTTAGACAGGGACGCCAGCCCCTATGGCTACACCTTC. Its translation: CASSLDRDASPYGYTF.

The chain uses TRBV19 and TRBJ2-1; a weak D match, TRBD2 (5 bases). Trimming stripped 7 bases from V and 0 bases from J, with 13 bases between. The CDR3 has 15 residues. Germline loops: CDR1 LNHDA, CDR2 SQIVND (reference sequence). The CDR3 loop is CASTNSESSYNEQFF. DNA of the CDR3: TGTGCCAGTACCAATAGCGAGAGCTCCTACAATGAGCAGTTCTTC.

This chain joins TRBV28 and TRBJ1-5; D gene ambiguous. This CDR3 is built from 17 residues. Trimming took off 2 bases at V and 2 bases at J, with 16 bases between the two ends. The germline V gene encodes CDR1 MDHEN and CDR2 SYDVKM. Here the CDR3 reads CASSLVRETGRNQPQHF. CDR3 bases: TGTGCCAGCAGTTTAGTAAGGGAAACGGGCCGCAATCAGCCCCAGCATTTT.

To note about this clone: This CDR3 is also generated by other DNA sequences in the sample. This chain joins TRBV4-1 and TRBJ1-1, with D possibly TRBD1 on 5 matching bases. V was shortened by 0 bases and J by 6 bases, with 5 bases between the two germline ends. The length of the CDR3 is 12 residues. Looked up from germline, CDR1 is MGHRA and CDR2 is YSYEKL. The CDR3 DNA reads TGCGCCAGCAGCCAAGACAGGGCTGAAGCTTTCTTT. This codes for CASSQDRAEAFF.

The V call is TRBV7-6, the J call TRBJ2-1; weak D call: TRBD1 (6 bases). Trimming removed 6 bases from V and 0 bases from J, with 12 bases in between. The CDR3 sequence is 15 residues long. Per germline, CDR1 SGHVS and CDR2 FNYEAQ. The CDR3 loop reads CASRQTGSSYNEQFF. The CDR3 DNA sequence: TGTGCCAGCAGACAAACAGGGAGCTCCTACAATGAGCAGTTCTTC.

CDR3 amino acids: CASSVARDGQPQHF. In DNA form, the CDR3 reads TGTGCCAGCAGCGTAGCCAGGGACGGACAGCCCCAGCATTTT. V is TRBV9 and J is TRBJ1-5; D is possibly TRBD1 (5 bases). CDR3 size: 14 residues. Germline V gene sequence: CDR1 SGDLS, CDR2 YYNGEE. V shed 0 bases and J shed 7 bases, with 11 bases lying between them.

The chain combines TRBV14 with TRBJ1-2; D call uncertain. CDR1 is SGHDN, CDR2 FVKESK, per germline. The V end was cut by 4 bases, the J end by 2 bases, with 8 bases between. CDR3 size: 13 residues. CDR3 loop: CASSPTGNYGYTF. CDR3 coding DNA: TGTGCCAGCAGCCCGACCGGGAACTATGGCTACACCTTC. Using reference TRBV14 and TRBJ1-2 for the parts outside the CDR3, the full variable domain is EAGVTQFPSHSVIEKGQTVTLRCDPISGHDNLYWYRRVMGKEIKFLLHFVKESKQDESGMPNNRFLAERTGGTYSTLKVQPAELEDSGVYFCASSPTGNYGYTFGSGTRLTVV.

This rearrangement joins TRBV6-1 to TRBJ2-7, with TRBD1 matching over 7 bases. V gave up 0 bases and J gave up 4 bases; unmatched junction bases: 6. Germline CDR1 reads MNHNS; CDR2 reads SASEGT. The CDR3 is 15 residues long. CDR3 coding DNA: TGTGCCAGCAGTGAAGCAACGACAGGGCCATACGAGCAGTACTTC. Amino acid sequence: CASSEATTGPYEQYF.

The CDR3 nucleotides are TGTGCCAGTAGGCTCTACAATGAGCAGTTCTTC. As protein: CASRLYNEQFF. The rearrangement uses TRBV19 and TRBJ2-1, with D unclear. Germline V gives CDR1 LNHDA, CDR2 SQIVND (reference sequence). V lost 6 bases, J lost 3 bases, and 3 bases lay in between. The CDR3 is made up of 11 amino acids.

This chain joins TRBV28 and TRBJ1-2, with D unclear. V lost 8 bases and J lost 2, with 18 bases in between. This CDR3 has 15 amino acids. Germline V gene lookup returns CDR1 MDHEN and CDR2 SYDVKM. The CDR3 coding sequence is TGTGCCAGCGAGGAGCGTATAACAACAAACTATGGCTACACCTTC. This translates into CASEERITTNYGYTF.

The V call is TRBV29-1, the J call TRBJ1-1; possible D gene TRBD1, 5 bases. The CDR3 is 12 amino acids. Trimming shortened V by 1 base and J by 8 bases, and 11 bases separated the two germline ends. Germline V CDR1 and CDR2: SQVTM, ANQGSEA. CDR3 nucleotide sequence: TGCAGCGTTGAAGTGGAGGGGCGGGAAGCTTTCTTT. Protein sequence: CSVEVEGREAFF.

This rearrangement joins TRBV28 to TRBJ2-7; no reliable D call. Germline CDR1 and CDR2: MDHEN and SYDVKM. Trimming took 1 base from V and 5 from J, leaving 15 bases between them. The CDR3 has 15 residues. The CDR3, as DNA: TGTGCCAGCAGTTTATCCCGGCAGTTGGTCAACGAGCAGTACTTC. This sequence encodes CASSLSRQLVNEQYF.

This chain joins TRBV11-2 and TRBJ1-1; perhaps TRBD1 as D (6 bases). The germline V gene has CDR1 SGHAT and CDR2 FQNNGV. Trimming took 0 bases from V and 0 from J, leaving 17 bases between them. The CDR3 totals 18 residues. The DNA for the CDR3 is TGTGCCAGCAGCTTAGATTTTGGGAGAGGGGGATTGAACACTGAAGCTTTCTTT. The encoded protein is CASSLDFGRGGLNTEAFF.

The chain recombines TRBV5-1 with TRBJ1-4; no clear D. Trimming took 2 bases from V and 6 from J, leaving 11 bases between them. Germline values: CDR1 SGHRS, CDR2 YFSETQ. This CDR3 is 14 amino acids long. CDR3 bases: TGCGCCAGCAGCTTTGTGAGCGTCGATGAAAAACTGTTTTTT. It is translated as CASSFVSVDEKLFF.

The chain links TRBV27 to TRBJ1-5; TRBD1 aligns across 7 bases. There are 15 residues in the CDR3. The junction had 8 bases not matched to a gene; V was cut back by 2 bases and J by 7 bases. Germline CDR1 reads MNHEY; CDR2 reads SMNVEV (reference sequence). The CDR3 region is CASSLKGALLQPQHF. CDR3 coding DNA: TGTGCCAGCAGTTTAAAGGGGGCCCTTTTACAGCCCCAGCATTTT.

The chain carries TRBV10-2 and TRBJ2-7; 7 bases are a match to TRBD1. The germline V gene encodes CDR1 WSHSY and CDR2 SAAADI. The CDR3 sequence is 16 residues long. V lost 5 bases, J lost 3 bases, and 13 bases stayed unmatched. The CDR3, as DNA: TGCGCCAGCAGTACGACCTATGGACAGGCCAACTACGAGCAGTACTTC. Residues: CASSTTYGQANYEQYF.